The sequence of this T cell receptor beta chain was determined in a study of shared clonotypes between healthy human individuals. This clone turned up a few times. This table comes from immunoSEQ multiplex PCR, and its TCRdb copy is limited to in-frame clones, with some not included. The profile covers about 2.4 million clones, with more than 85% appearing a single time and roughly 0.39% taken by the ten largest. The V segment lost 5 bases and the J segment 0 bases; nucleotides outside the gene matches: 5. Per germline, CDR1 SEHNR and CDR2 FQNEAQ (reference sequence). The CDR3 length is 15 residues. The sequence was obtained from a man between 18 and 29 years old in good health. Some clones in this sample may be carry-over from other donors' samples. Material for sequencing was naive CD4+ T cells from PBMCs. The subset is: CD45RA+ positively selected. The gene calls are TRBV7-9 and TRBJ2-5; 8 positions match TRBD1. The CDR3 DNA reads TGTGCCAGCAGCCCAATGGACAGGGACCAAGAGACCCAGTACTTC. Translated, it gives CASSPMDRDQETQYF.